Given below is one T cell receptor beta chain in context. The antigen remains unidentified. Assay: immunoSEQ multiplex PCR; the TCRdb copy retains only in-frame clones and omits some. This repertoire shows 550,000 to 750,000 clones, about 92% found once; its top ten account for approximately 22%. Positively selected for CCR7, the CD45RO-negative cells used as naive CD8 cells excluded terminally differentiated effector memory CD45RA+ cells. The data originate from a study of shared clonotypes between healthy human individuals. General observations from the study: Expectations were that clonotype sharing among donors would be affected by sequencing depth.

The CDR3 has 16 residues. Germline CDR1 MGHRA, CDR2 YSYEKL. V lost 4 bases, J lost 5 bases, and 13 bases stayed unmatched. This TCR was sampled from a man aged 25 to 45 in good health. Sequencing was performed on naive CD8+ T cells sorted from blood. The genes are TRBV4-1 and TRBJ2-5; the match to TRBD2 covers 7 bases. The CDR3 sequence is CASSLYPDGGWETQYF. The CDR3 DNA reads as TGCGCCAGCAGCCTGTACCCGGACGGGGGGTGGGAGACCCAGTACTTC.